These 21 T cell receptor beta chains originate from one sample sequenced in a study of vaccination effects on CD4 cells after COVID-19. These receptors' targets are unknown. TCRdb's table, derived via immunoSEQ multiplex PCR, lists solely in-frame clones and lacks some. Altogether over 45,000 clones are present, approximately 61% being singletons, with the ten largest covering 4.5% to 7%. Culture proceeded for approximately 10 days, and CD4+ T cells were then isolated. Sequencing was performed on CD4+ T cells from PBMCs cultured without peptide, taken before COVID-19 vaccination. The origin of the receptors is a human donor who received a COVID-19 vaccine.

The chain carries TRBV3-1 (or the pseudogene TRBV3-2) and TRBJ1-1; 7 bases align to TRBD1. Trimming cost V 0 bases and J 4 bases; bases outside gene matches: 2. CDR1 LGHDT and CDR2 YNNKEL come from the germline V gene (reference sequence). The CDR3 sequence is 14 residues long. In DNA form, the CDR3 reads TGTGCCAGCAGCCAAGAGGGACAGTTCACTGAAGCTTTCTTT. Encoded protein: CASSQEGQFTEAFF.

The chain carries TRBV25-1 and TRBJ2-7; D call uncertain. Germline CDR1 MGHDK, CDR2 SYGVNS. The V and J ends lost 4 bases and 4 bases respectively, with 11 bases between them. CDR3 length: 13 residues. The CDR3 nucleotides read TGTGCCAGCAGTGCCCTCCTTGGTTACGAGCAGTACTTC. Residues: CASSALLGYEQYF.

The chain carries TRBV5-1 and TRBJ1-6; unclear D gene. V shed 0 bases and J shed 10 bases, with 14 bases lying between them. The V gene's germline CDR1 is SGHRS and CDR2 YFSETQ. The CDR3 sequence is 15 residues long. This chain's CDR3 is CASSLDSGGGSPLHF. The CDR3 DNA follows: TGCGCCAGCAGCTTGGATTCGGGAGGAGGCTCACCCCTCCACTTT.

J is TRBJ2-1 and V is TRBV6-6, with unresolved D. V was cut by 0 bases and J by 7 bases, with 10 bases left in between. CDR3 size: 14 residues. Germline values: CDR1 MNHNY, CDR2 SVGAGI (reference sequence). CDR3 bases: TGTGCCAGCAGTTACTCGAGCCCTAGGAATGAGCAGTTCTTC. Protein product: CASSYSSPRNEQFF.

The chain joins TRBV9 to TRBJ1-4; TRBD1 might be the D (6 bases). Trimming left V 4 bases short and J 5 bases short, with 24 bases between. The germline gives CDR1 SGDLS, CDR2 YYNGEE. This CDR3 spans 18 amino acids. CDR3: CASSRTRGIVGFNEKLFF. The CDR3 DNA is TGTGCCAGCAGCCGGACGAGGGGGATCGTCGGGTTCAATGAAAAACTGTTTTTT.

A remark on this clone: Other DNA sequences of this sample code for an identical CDR3. The chain combines TRBV3-1 (or the pseudogene TRBV3-2) with TRBJ1-2; possible D gene TRBD1, 5 bases. From germline, CDR1 is LGHDT and CDR2 YNNKEL (reference sequence). V was clipped by 1 base and J by 5 bases, with 11 bases between them. The length of the CDR3 is 14 residues. The CDR3 reads CASSQGGSRYGYTF. CDR3 DNA sequence: TGTGCCAGCAGCCAAGGGGGCTCGCGGTATGGCTACACCTTC.

CDR3 nucleotides: TGTGCCAGCAGCTCCCAAAAAGCCGGGGAGCTGTTTTTT. As protein: CASSSQKAGELFF. This chain joins TRBV7-2 and TRBJ2-2; no clear D gene. V was clipped by 4 bases and J by 6 bases, with 9 bases between them. The CDR3 has 13 amino acids. Looked up from germline, CDR1 is SGHTA and CDR2 is FQGNSA.

This clone was counted between two and nine times. The J gene is TRBJ1-1, the V gene TRBV6-5; 7 bases map to TRBD1. The CDR3 contains 15 residues. V shed 0 bases, J shed 1 base, and the junction held 2 bases outside the gene matches. Germline CDR1 is MNHEY and CDR2 is SVGAGI. The CDR3 DNA reads TGTGCCAGCAGTTACTCGACAGGGAGGAACACTGAAGCTTTCTTT. This sequence encodes CASSYSTGRNTEAFF.

This chain connects TRBV15 to TRBJ2-3, with TRBD2 identical over 11 bases. The germline V gene encodes CDR1 LNHNV and CDR2 YYDKDF (reference sequence). CDR3 length: 17 residues. Germline trimming cut 4 bases from V and 3 bases from J; bases unmatched to any gene: 9. CDR3 DNA: TGTGCCACCAGCACAGCCCCTCTAGCGGGAGGAACAGATACGCAGTATTTT. Protein sequence: CATSTAPLAGGTDTQYF.

V is TRBV2 and J is TRBJ1-4, with a weak D call TRBD1 (6 bases). With 11 bases removed from V and 7 bases from J, the gap between germline ends came to 17 bases. There are 13 residues in the CDR3. The germline CDR1 and CDR2 sequences are SNHLY and FYNNEI. CDR3 residues: CAGFSQGSEKLFF. Here the CDR3 DNA reads TGTGCCGGCTTTTCTCAGGGGTCTGAAAAACTGTTTTTT.

This clone was recorded a few times. J is TRBJ2-7 and V is TRBV6-1; 7 bases agree with TRBD2. V gave up 1 base and J gave up 3 bases; unmatched junction bases: 6. The germline CDR1 and CDR2 sequences are MNHNS and SASEGT. The CDR3 totals 15 residues. CDR3 nucleotides: TGTGCCAGCAGTGAAGGGGCTAGCGGCCACTACGAGCAGTACTTC. This codes for CASSEGASGHYEQYF.

The J gene is TRBJ2-7, the V gene TRBV6-5; a weak D match, TRBD1 (6 bases). The CDR3 sequence is 13 residues long. The V end lost 5 bases, the J end lost 7 bases, and 15 bases lay between the germline ends. Per the germline V gene, CDR1 is MNHEY and CDR2 is SVGAGI. Here the CDR3 DNA reads TGTGCCAGCAGTCCCGGACAGTTGGGAGAGCAGTACTTC. Protein: CASSPGQLGEQYF.

The chain employs TRBV9 and TRBJ2-1; a weak D match, TRBD1 (6 bases). Germline values: CDR1 SGDLS, CDR2 YYNGEE. The CDR3 runs to 15 residues. Trimming shortened V by 3 bases and J by 1 base, and 11 bases separated the two germline ends. The CDR3, as DNA: TGTGCCAGCAGCGCCCGGACAGTTTCCTACAATGAGCAGTTCTTC. Amino acids: CASSARTVSYNEQFF.

This clone was seen once. The chain couples TRBV4-3 to TRBJ1-2, with D possibly matching TRBD1 (6 bases). This CDR3 has 14 residues. Per germline, CDR1 LGHNA and CDR2 YSLEER. With 0 bases removed from V and 8 bases from J, the gap between germline ends came to 13 bases. CDR3 nucleotides: TGCGCCAGCAGCCAAGAACTGGGGGCAGAGGGCTACACCTTC. Translated, it gives CASSQELGAEGYTF.

The chain recombines TRBV10-3 with TRBJ2-1; possibly TRBD1 or TRBD2 for D (5 bases each). This CDR3 is built from 14 residues. The germline V gene encodes CDR1 ENHRY and CDR2 SYGVKD. The ends were cut back, 9 bases at V and 5 bases at J, with 17 bases in the middle. The CDR3 coding sequence is TGTGCCATTCAAGGGGACGGAGGCGACAATGAGCAGTTCTTC. It specifies CAIQGDGGDNEQFF.

This clone turned up a few times. DNA of the CDR3: TGTGCCAGCACCCGAAGAGGGGGGCTCGGCGAAAAACTGTTTTTT. Protein product: CASTRRGGLGEKLFF. V gene TRBV6-5 combines with J gene TRBJ1-4, with D possibly TRBD1 on 6 matching bases. Trimming pared 7 bases from V and 8 bases from J, leaving 20 bases between. Germline CDR1 reads MNHEY; CDR2 reads SVGAGI. The CDR3 runs to 15 residues.

This clone was observed at least ten times. V and J are TRBV29-1 and TRBJ1-3; D perhaps matches TRBD1 (6 bases). The length of the CDR3 is 16 residues. V shed 0 bases and J shed 8 bases, with 20 bases lying between them. Germline V gene data show CDR1 as SQVTM and CDR2 as ANQGSEA. CDR3 sequence reads: CSVEDLHRAGVDTIYF. Here the CDR3 DNA reads TGCAGCGTTGAAGATCTTCACAGGGCAGGGGTGGACACCATATATTTT.

This chain uses TRBV9 with TRBJ2-2, with D possibly called TRBD1 or TRBD2 (6 bases each). The CDR3 extends over 14 amino acids. From germline, CDR1 is SGDLS and CDR2 YYNGEE. Trimming removed 0 bases at V and 8 bases at J, with 11 bases between. CDR3 residues: CASSVGGAEGELFF. The CDR3 bases are TGTGCCAGCAGCGTAGGGGGGGCTGAGGGGGAGCTGTTTTTT. The complete variable domain, with remaining parts taken from reference TRBV9 and TRBJ2-2, reads DSGVTQTPKHLITATGQRVTLRCSPRSGDLSVYWYQQSLDQGLQFLIQYYNGEERAKGNILERFSAQQFPDLHSELNLSSLELGDSALYFCASSVGGAEGELFFGEGSRLTVL.

The genes are TRBV18 and TRBJ2-1; D possibly corresponds to TRBD2 (6 bases). Trimming took 2 bases from V and 7 from J, leaving 12 bases between them. The CDR3 runs to 14 residues. The germline V gene has CDR1 KGHSH and CDR2 LQKENI. The CDR3 is CASSPGRDPNEQFF. CDR3 DNA sequence: TGTGCCAGCTCACCAGGGCGGGATCCGAATGAGCAGTTCTTC. Full variable domain (outside the CDR3, taken from reference TRBV18 and TRBJ2-1): NAGVMQNPRHLVRRRGQEARLRCSPMKGHSHVYWYRQLPEEGLKFMVYLQKENIIDESGMPKERFSAEFPKEGPSILRIQQVVRGDSAAYFCASSPGRDPNEQFFGPGTRLTVL.

This clone appeared once. The chain carries TRBV4-1 and TRBJ2-2; the match to TRBD1 covers 8 bases. Trimming took 4 bases from V and 5 from J; bases not matched to a gene: 6. The CDR3 runs 15 residues. Germline V lookup: CDR1 MGHRA, CDR2 YSYEKL. In DNA form, the CDR3 reads TGCGCCAGCAGCCGAGGCGGGACAGGTACCGGGGAGCTGTTTTTT. Amino acids: CASSRGGTGTGELFF.

The J gene is TRBJ2-1, the V gene TRBV5-6; no clear D. The V and J ends lost 2 bases and 1 base respectively, with 1 base between them. This CDR3 is 12 amino acids long. In germline, CDR1 is SGHDT, CDR2 YYEEEE. The CDR3 protein is CASSLSYNEQFF. CDR3 bases: TGTGCCAGCAGCTTATCCTACAATGAGCAGTTCTTC. The entire variable domain, with the rest obtained from reference TRBV5-6 and TRBJ2-1, is as follows: DAGVTQSPTHLIKTRGQQVTLRCSPKSGHDTVSWYQQALGQGPQFIFQYYEEEERQRGNFPDRFSGHQFPNYSSELNVNALLLGDSALYLCASSLSYNEQFFGPGTRLTVL.